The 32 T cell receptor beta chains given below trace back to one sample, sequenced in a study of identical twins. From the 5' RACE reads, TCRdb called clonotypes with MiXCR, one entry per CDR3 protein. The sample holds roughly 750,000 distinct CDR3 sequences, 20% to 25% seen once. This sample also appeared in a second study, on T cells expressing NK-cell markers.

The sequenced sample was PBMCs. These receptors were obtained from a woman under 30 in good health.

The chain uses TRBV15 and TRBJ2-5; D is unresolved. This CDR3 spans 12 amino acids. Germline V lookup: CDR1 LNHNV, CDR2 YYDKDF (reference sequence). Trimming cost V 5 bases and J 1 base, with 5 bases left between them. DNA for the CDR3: TGTGCCACCAGCGAGGTCCAAGAGACCCAGTACTTC. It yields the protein CATSEVQETQYF.

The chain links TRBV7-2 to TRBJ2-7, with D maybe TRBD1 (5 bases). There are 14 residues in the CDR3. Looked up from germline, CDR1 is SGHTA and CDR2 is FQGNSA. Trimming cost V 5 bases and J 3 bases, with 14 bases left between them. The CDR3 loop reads CASSPYDSLYEQYF. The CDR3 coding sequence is TGTGCCAGCAGCCCTTACGACAGTCTCTACGAGCAGTACTTC.

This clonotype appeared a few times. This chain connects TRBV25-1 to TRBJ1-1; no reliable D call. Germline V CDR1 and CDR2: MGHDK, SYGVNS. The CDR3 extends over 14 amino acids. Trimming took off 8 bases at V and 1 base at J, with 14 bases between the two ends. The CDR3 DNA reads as TGTGCCAGCCGCATTAGAGATGGGAACACTGAAGCTTTCTTT. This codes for CASRIRDGNTEAFF.

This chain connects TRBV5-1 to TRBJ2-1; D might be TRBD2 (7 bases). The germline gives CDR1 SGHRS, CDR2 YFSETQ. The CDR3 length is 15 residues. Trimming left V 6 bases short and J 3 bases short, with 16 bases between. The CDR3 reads CASKFGGGGYNEQFF. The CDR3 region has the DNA TGCGCCAGCAAATTCGGGGGCGGGGGCTACAATGAGCAGTTCTTC.

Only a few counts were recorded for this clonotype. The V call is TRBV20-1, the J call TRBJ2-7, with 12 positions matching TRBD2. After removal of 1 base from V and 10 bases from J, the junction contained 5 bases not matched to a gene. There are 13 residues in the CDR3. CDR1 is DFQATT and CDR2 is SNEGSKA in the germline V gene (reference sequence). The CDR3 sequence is CSARGGLAGPQYF. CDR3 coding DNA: TGCAGTGCTAGAGGGGGACTAGCGGGTCCCCAGTACTTC.

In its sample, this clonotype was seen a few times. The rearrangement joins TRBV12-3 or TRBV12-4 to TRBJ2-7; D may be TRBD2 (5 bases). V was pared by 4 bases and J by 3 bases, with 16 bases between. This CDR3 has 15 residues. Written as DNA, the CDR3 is TGTGCCAGCAGTTCCAGCTCGAAGGCGGGCTACGAGCAGTACTTC. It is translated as CASSSSSKAGYEQYF.

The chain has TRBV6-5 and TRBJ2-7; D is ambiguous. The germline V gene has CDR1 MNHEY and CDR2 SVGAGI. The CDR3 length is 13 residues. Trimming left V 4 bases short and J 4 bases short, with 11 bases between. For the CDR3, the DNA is TGTGCCAGCAGTTTGACCGTTGGTTACGAGCAGTACTTC. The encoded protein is CASSLTVGYEQYF.

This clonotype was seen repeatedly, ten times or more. As DNA, the CDR3 is TGCAGCGTTGAAAGCGTGCGTGAGGGACATACGCAGTATTTT. Translation: CSVESVREGHTQYF. The rearrangement joins TRBV29-1 to TRBJ2-3, with D perhaps assigned TRBD1 or TRBD2 (5 bases each). V lost 2 bases, J lost 7 bases, and 16 bases lay in between. The CDR3 has 14 amino acids. Per germline, CDR1 SQVTM and CDR2 ANQGSEA.

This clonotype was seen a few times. The CDR3: CASTRANNEQFF. The CDR3 region has the DNA TGTGCCAGCACGCGGGCTAATAATGAGCAGTTCTTC. The V and J genes are TRBV6-2 or TRBV6-3 and TRBJ2-1; maybe TRBD2 (5 bases). Trimming took off 7 bases at V and 7 bases at J, with 11 bases between the two ends. Germline-derived CDR1 and CDR2 are MNHEY and SVGEGT. CDR3 length: 12 residues.

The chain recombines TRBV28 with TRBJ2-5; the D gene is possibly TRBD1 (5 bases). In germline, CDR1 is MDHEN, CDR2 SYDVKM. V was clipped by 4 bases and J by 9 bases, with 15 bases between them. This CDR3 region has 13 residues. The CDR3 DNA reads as TGTGCCAGCAGTTCTGACTTTAAGGGGCCCCAGTACTTC. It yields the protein CASSSDFKGPQYF.

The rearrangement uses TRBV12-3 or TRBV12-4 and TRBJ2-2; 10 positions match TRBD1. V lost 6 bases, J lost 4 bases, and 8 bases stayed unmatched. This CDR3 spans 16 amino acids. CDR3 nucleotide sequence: TGTGCCAGCAGCTCAAGGGACAGGGGCCCCACCGGGGAGCTGTTTTTT. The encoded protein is CASSSRDRGPTGELFF.

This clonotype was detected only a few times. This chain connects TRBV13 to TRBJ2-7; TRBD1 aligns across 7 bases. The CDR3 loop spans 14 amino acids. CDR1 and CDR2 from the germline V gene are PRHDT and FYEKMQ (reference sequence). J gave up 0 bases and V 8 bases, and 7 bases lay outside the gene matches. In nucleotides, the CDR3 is TGTGCCAGCGGGATGAGGGGGCCCTCCTACGAGCAGTACTTC. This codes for CASGMRGPSYEQYF. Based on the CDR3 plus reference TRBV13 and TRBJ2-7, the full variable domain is AAGVIQSPRHLIKEKRETATLKCYPIPRHDTVYWYQQGPGQDPQFLISFYEKMQSDKGSIPDRFSAQQFSDYHSELNMSSLELGDSALYFCASGMRGPSYEQYFGPGTRLTVT.

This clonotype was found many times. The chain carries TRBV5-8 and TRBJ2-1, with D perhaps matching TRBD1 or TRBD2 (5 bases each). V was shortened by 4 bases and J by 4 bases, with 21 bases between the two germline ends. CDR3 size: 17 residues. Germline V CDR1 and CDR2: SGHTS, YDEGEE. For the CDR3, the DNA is TGTGCCAGCAGCCCTCTCGGGGCAGCCACTATATACAATGAGCAGTTCTTC. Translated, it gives CASSPLGAATIYNEQFF.

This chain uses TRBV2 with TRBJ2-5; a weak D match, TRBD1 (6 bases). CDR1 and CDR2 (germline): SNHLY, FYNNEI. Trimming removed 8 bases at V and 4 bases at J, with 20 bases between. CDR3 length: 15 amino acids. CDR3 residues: CASFGQSLAGETQYF. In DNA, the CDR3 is TGTGCCAGCTTTGGACAGTCCTTGGCGGGAGAGACCCAGTACTTC.

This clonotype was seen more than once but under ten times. This CDR3 is CATGGEDSYNEQFF. The CDR3 DNA sequence: TGTGCCACCGGAGGGGAGGACTCCTACAATGAGCAGTTCTTC. V is TRBV15 and J is TRBJ2-1; D may be TRBD2 (6 bases). V was shortened by 8 bases and J by 0 bases, with 11 bases between the two germline ends. CDR3 length: 14 residues. From germline, CDR1 is LNHNV and CDR2 YYDKDF (reference sequence).

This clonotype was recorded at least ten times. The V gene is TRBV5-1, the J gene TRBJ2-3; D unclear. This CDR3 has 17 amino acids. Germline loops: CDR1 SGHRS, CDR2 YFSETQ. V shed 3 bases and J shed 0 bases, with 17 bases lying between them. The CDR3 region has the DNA TGCGCCAGCAGCTGGATAAAGCAGATAACTAGCACAGATACGCAGTATTTT. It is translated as CASSWIKQITSTDTQYF.

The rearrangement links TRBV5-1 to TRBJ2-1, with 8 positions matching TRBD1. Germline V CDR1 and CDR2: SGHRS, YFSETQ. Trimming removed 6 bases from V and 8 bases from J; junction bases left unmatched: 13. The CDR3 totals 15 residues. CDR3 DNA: TGCGCCAGCAACTCAGGGGGCGGGTATCGGGATGAGCAGTTCTTC. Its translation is CASNSGGGYRDEQFF.

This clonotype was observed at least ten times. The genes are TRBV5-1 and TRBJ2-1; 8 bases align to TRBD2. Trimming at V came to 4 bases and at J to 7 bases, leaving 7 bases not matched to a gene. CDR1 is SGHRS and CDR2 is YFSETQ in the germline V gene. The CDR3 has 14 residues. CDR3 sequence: CASSQALAENEQFF. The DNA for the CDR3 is TGCGCCAGCAGCCAAGCACTAGCGGAGAATGAGCAGTTCTTC.

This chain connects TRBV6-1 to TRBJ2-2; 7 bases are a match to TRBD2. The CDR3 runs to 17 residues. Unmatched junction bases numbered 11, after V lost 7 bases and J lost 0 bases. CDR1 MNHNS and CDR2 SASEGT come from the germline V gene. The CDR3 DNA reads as TGTGCCAGCACCTTAGTTAAAGGACTAGCGAACACCGGGGAGCTGTTTTTT. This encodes CASTLVKGLANTGELFF.

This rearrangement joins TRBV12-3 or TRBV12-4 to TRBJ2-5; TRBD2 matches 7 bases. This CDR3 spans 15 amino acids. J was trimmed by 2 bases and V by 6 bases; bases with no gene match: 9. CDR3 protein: CASSPTRGVQETQYF. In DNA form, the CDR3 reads TGTGCCAGCAGCCCCACCCGGGGGGTACAAGAGACCCAGTACTTC.

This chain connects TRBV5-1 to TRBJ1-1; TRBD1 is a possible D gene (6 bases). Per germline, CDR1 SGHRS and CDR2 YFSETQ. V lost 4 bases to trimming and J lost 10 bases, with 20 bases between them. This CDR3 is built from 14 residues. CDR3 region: CASSPGTPVVGAFF. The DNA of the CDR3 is TGCGCCAGCAGCCCCGGGACACCCGTTGTAGGAGCTTTCTTT.

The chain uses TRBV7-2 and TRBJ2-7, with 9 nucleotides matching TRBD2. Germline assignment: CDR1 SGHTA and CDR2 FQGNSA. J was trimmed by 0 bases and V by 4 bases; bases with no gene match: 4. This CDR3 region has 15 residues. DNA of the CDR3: TGTGCCAGCAGCTCCCTAGCGGGACCCTCCTACGAGCAGTACTTC. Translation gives CASSSLAGPSYEQYF.

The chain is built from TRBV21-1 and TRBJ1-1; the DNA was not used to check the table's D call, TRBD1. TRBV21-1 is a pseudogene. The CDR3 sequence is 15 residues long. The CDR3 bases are TGTGCCAGCAGCACGGGCAGGGGATTGAACACTGAAGCTTTCTTT. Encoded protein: CASSTGRGLNTEAFF.

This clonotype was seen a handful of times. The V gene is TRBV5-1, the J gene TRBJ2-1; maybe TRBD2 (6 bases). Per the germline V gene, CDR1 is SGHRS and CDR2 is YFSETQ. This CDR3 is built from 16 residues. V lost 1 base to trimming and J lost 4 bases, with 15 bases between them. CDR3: CASSLPEPAGYNEQFF. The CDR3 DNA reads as TGCGCCAGCAGCTTGCCGGAACCGGCGGGGTACAATGAGCAGTTCTTC.

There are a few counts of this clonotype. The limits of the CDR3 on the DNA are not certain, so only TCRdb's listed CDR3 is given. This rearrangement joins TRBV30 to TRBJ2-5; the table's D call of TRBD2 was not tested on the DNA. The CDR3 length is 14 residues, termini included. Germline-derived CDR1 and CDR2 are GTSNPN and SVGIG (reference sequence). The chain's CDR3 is CAWSREVAGGSPYF.

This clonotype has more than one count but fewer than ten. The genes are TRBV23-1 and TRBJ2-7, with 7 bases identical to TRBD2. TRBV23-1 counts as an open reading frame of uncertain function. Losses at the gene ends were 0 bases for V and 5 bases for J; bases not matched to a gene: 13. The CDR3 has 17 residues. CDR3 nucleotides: TGCGCCAGCAGTCAATCGAGGAATGGCGGGAGTCCCCACGAGCAGTACTTC. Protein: CASSQSRNGGSPHEQYF.

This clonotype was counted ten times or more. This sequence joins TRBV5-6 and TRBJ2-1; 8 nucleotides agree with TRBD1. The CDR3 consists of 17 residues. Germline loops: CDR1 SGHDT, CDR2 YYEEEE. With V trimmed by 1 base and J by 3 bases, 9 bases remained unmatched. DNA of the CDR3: TGTGCCAGCAGCTTGTCCCCGGACAGGGCCTTCTACAATGAGCAGTTCTTC. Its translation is CASSLSPDRAFYNEQFF.

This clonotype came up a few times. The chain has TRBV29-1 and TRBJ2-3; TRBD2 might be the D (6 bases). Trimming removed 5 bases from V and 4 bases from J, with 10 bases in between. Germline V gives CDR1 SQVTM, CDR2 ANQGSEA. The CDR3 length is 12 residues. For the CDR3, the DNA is TGCAGCGTTAGCGGGTATGCAGATACGCAGTATTTT. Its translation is CSVSGYADTQYF.

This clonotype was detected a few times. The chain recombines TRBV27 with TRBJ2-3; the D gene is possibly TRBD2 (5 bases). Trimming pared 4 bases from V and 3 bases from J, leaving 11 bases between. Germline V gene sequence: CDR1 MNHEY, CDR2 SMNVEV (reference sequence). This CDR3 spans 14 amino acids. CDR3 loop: CASSSPTTTDTQYF. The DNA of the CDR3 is TGTGCCAGCAGTTCGCCGACTACTACAGATACGCAGTATTTT.

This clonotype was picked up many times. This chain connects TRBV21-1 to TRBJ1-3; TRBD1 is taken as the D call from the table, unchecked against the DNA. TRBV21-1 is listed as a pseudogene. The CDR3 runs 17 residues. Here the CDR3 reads CASSDQMTGDLGNTIYF. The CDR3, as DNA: TGTGCCAGCAGCGACCAGATGACAGGGGATTTGGGAAACACCATATATTTT.

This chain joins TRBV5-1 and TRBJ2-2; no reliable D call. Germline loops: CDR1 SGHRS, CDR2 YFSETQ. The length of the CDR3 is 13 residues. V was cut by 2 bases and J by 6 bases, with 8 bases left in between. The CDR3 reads CASSFRSSGELFF. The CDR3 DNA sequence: TGCGCCAGCAGCTTCAGGTCTTCCGGGGAGCTGTTTTTT.

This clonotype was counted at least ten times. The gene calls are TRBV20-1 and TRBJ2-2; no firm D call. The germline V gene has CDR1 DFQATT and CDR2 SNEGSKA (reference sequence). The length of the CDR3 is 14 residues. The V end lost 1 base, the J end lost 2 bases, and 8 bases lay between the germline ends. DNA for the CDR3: TGCAGTGCTAGAGTTCATACCAACACCGGGGAGCTGTTTTTT. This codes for CSARVHTNTGELFF.